This TCR beta chain came from a study of T-cell memory formation after mild COVID-19. This clonotype was seen many times. Its antigen is currently unknown. Study-level points and caveats: A second wave expanding day 15 to 37 was CD4+-biased; contracting clones were balanced.

TCRdb processed the 5' RACE reads anew with MiXCR; each CDR3 protein has one entry. The data show 45,000 to 50,000 distinct CDR3 sequences, approximately 7.6% seen once. Germline CDR1 SGHRS, CDR2 YFSETQ. The V and J ends lost 2 bases and 5 bases, in that order; junction bases with no gene match: 11. The CDR3 totals 17 residues. This sequence was found in a man younger than 35 who had mild COVID-19 (a few samples of this study predate the infection). Cell type and time point are not known. The chain has TRBV5-1 and TRBJ2-5; 11 bases fit TRBD1. Sample: PBMCs or a T cell subset sorted from them (not recorded which). CDR3 protein: CASSFELDRGRGETQYF. The DNA of the CDR3 is TGCGCCAGCAGCTTCGAGTTGGACAGGGGGCGTGGGGAGACCCAGTACTTC.